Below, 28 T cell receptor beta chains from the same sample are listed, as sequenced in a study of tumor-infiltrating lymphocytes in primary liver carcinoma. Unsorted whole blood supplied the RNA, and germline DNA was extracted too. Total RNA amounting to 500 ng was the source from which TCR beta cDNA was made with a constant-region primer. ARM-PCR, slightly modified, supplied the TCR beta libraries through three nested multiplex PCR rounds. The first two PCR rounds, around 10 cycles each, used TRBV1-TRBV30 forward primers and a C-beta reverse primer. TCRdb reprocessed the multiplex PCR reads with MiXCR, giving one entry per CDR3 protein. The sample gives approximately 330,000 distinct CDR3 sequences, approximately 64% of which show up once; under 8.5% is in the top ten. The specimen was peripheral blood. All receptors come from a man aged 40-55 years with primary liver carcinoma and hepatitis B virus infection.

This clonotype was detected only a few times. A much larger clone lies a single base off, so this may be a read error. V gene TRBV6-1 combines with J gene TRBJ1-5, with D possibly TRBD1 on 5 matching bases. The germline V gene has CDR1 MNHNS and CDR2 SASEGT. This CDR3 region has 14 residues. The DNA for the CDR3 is TGTGCCAGCAGTGGCGGACAAAGCAATAAGCCCCAGCATTTT. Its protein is CASSGGQSNKPQHF.

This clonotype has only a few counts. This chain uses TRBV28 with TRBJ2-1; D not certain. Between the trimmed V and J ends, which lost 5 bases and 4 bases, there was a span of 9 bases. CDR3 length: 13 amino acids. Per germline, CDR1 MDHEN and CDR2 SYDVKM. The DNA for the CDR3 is TGTGCCAGCAGTCTGGCAGAGTACAATGAGCAGTTCTTC. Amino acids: CASSLAEYNEQFF.

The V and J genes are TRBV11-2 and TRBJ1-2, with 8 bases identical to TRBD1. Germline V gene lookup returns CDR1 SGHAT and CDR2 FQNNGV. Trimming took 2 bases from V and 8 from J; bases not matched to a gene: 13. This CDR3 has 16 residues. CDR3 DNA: TGTGCCAGCAGCTTAACCGGACAGGGCGTTGTTCCGGGCTACACCTTC. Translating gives CASSLTGQGVVPGYTF.

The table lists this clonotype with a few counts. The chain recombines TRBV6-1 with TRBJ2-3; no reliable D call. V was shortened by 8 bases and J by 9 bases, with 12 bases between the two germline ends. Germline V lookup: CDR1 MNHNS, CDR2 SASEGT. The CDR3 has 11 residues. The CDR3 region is CASDAVYTQYF. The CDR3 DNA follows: TGTGCCAGCGATGCGGTTTACACGCAGTATTTT.

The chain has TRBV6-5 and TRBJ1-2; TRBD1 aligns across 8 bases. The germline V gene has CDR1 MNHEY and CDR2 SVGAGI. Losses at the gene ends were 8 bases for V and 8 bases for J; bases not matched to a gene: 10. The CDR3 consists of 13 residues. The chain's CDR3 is CASARDRIGGYTF. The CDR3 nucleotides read TGTGCCAGCGCCCGGGACAGGATTGGCGGCTACACCTTC.

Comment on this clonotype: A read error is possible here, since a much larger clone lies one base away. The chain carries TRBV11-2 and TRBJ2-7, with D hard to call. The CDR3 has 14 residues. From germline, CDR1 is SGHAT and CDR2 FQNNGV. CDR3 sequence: CASSQELRSYVQYF. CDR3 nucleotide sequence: TGTGCCAGCAGCCAAGAATTGCGCTCCTACGTGCAGTACTTC.

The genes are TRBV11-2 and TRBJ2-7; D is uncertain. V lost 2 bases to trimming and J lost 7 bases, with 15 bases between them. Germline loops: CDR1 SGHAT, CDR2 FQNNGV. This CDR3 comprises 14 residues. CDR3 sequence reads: CASSLSTGVDEQYF. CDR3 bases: TGTGCCAGCAGCTTATCAACTGGAGTCGATGAGCAGTACTTC.

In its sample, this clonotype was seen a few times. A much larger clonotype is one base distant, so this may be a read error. In DNA form, the CDR3 reads TGTGCCAGCAGTGTCGGTGGCGATCGGCCCCAGCATTTT. This translates into CASSVGGDRPQHF. The chain couples TRBV6-1 to TRBJ1-5; D is ambiguous. The V end was cut by 4 bases, the J end by 9 bases, with 13 bases between. The CDR3 has 13 amino acids. From germline, CDR1 is MNHNS and CDR2 SASEGT.

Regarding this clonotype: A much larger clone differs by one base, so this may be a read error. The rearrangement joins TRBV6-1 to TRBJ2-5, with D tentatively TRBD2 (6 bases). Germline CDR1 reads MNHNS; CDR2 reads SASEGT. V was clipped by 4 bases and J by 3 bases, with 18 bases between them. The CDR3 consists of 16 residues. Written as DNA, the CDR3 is TGTGCCAGCAGTGGTACAATAGGAGGCGGGAAAGAGACCCAGTACTTC. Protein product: CASSGTIGGGKETQYF.

CDR3 in DNA: TGTGCCAGCAGCTTGCTCCGGGACAGGGGAGGGACTGAAGCTTTCTTT. It specifies CASSLLRDRGGTEAFF. V gene TRBV5-6 combines with J gene TRBJ1-1, with 10 positions matching TRBD1. The CDR3 has 16 amino acids. V lost 1 base and J lost 5; bases outside the gene matches: 8. In germline, CDR1 is SGHDT, CDR2 YYEEEE. The entire variable domain, with the rest obtained from reference TRBV5-6 and TRBJ1-1, is as follows: DAGVTQSPTHLIKTRGQQVTLRCSPKSGHDTVSWYQQALGQGPQFIFQYYEEEERQRGNFPDRFSGHQFPNYSSELNVNALLLGDSALYLCASSLLRDRGGTEAFFGQGTRLTVV.

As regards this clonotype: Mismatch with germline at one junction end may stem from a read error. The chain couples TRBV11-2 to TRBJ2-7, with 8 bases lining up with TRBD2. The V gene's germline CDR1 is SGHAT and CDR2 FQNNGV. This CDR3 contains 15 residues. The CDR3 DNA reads TGTGCCAGCGGCTTAGCCGGGACTAGGGCTTCCGAGCAGTACTTC. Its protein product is CASGLAGTRASEQYF.

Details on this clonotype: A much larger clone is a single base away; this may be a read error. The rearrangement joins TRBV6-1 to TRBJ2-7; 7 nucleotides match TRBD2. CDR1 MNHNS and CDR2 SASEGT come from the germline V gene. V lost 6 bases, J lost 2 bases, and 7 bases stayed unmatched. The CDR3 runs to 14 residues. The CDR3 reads CASRSGIPPYEQYF. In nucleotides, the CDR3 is TGTGCCAGCAGAAGCGGGATTCCCCCCTACGAGCAGTACTTC.

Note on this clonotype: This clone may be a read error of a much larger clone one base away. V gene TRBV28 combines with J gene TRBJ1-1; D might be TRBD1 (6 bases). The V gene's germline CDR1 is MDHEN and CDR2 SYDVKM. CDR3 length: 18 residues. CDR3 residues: CASSFGSRGANFGTETFF. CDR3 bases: TGTGCCAGCAGTTTCGGGTCGAGGGGGGCAAATTTCGGCACTGAAACTTTCTTT. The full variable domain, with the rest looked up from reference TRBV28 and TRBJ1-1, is DVKVTQSSRYLVKRTGEKVFLECVQDMDHENMFWYRQDPGLGLRLIYFSYDVKMKEKGDIPEGYSVSREKKERFSLILESASTNQTSMYLCASSFGSRGANFGTETFFGQGTRLTVV.

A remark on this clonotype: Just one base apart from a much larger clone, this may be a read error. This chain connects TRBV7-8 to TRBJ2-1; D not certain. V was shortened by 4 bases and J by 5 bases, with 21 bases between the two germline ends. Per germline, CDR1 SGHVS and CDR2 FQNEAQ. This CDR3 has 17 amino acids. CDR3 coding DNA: TGTGCCAGCAGCTCGTCAACTGGCCCGACTCTTAACAATGAGCAGTTCTTC. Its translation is CASSSSTGPTLNNEQFF.

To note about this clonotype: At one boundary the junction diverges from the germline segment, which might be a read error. The DNA of the CDR3 is TGCAACGTTGAGACAGGCGCGGGTGGCTACACCTTC. Amino acids: CNVETGAGGYTF. V and J are TRBV29-1 and TRBJ1-2, with D tentatively TRBD1 (6 bases). Germline CDR1 and CDR2: SQVTM and ANQGSEA. This CDR3 spans 12 amino acids.

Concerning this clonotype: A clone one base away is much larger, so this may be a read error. CDR3 bases: TGTGCCAGCAGTTCGGACAGGGTGGGCTATCGCTACACCTTC. It encodes CASSSDRVGYRYTF. V usage is TRBV6-5 and J usage is TRBJ1-2; 8 nucleotides align to TRBD1. CDR3 size: 14 residues. CDR1 and CDR2 (germline): MNHEY, SVGAGI.

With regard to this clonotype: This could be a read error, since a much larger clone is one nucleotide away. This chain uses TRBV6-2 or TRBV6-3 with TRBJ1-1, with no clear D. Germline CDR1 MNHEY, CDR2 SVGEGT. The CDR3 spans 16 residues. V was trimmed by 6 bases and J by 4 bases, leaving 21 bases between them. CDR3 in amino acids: CASRALFESPGTEAFF. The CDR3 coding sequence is TGTGCCAGCAGAGCTTTATTTGAATCCCCTGGCACTGAAGCTTTCTTT.

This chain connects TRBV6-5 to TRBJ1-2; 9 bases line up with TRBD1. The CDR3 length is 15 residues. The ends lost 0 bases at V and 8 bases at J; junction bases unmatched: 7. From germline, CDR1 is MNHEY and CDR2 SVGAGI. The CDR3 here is CASSYSRTGVGGYTF. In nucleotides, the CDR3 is TGTGCCAGCAGTTACTCACGGACAGGGGTTGGCGGCTACACCTTC.

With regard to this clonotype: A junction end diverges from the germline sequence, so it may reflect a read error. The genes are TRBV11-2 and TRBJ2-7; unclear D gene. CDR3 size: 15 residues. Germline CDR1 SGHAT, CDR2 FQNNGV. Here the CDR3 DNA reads TGTGCCAGCAGCTTATGTGCCAGGTTCACCTACGATCAGTACTTC. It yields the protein CASSLCARFTYDQYF. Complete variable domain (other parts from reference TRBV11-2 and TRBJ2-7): EAGVAQSPRYKIIEKRQSVAFWCNPISGHATLYWYQQILGQGPKLLIQFQNNGVVDDSQLPKDRFSAERLKGVDSTLKIQPAKLEDSAVYLCASSLCARFTYDQYFGPGTRLTVT.

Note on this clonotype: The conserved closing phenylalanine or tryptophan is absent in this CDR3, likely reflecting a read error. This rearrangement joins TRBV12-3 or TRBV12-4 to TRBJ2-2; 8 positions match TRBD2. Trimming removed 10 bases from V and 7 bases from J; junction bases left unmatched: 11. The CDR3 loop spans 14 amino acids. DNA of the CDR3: TGTGCCACGAGAGGGCGGGAGGAAGTCGGGGAGCTGTTTTTG. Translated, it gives CATRGREEVGELFL.

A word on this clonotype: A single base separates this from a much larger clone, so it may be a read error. Written as DNA, the CDR3 is TGTGGCTGGACCGGGGCCTACACTGAAGCTTTCTTT. Translation: CGWTGAYTEAFF. The chain uses TRBV30 and TRBJ1-1, with D possibly being TRBD1 (5 bases). Germline CDR1 is GTSNPN and CDR2 is SVGIG (reference sequence). The CDR3 is made up of 12 amino acids.

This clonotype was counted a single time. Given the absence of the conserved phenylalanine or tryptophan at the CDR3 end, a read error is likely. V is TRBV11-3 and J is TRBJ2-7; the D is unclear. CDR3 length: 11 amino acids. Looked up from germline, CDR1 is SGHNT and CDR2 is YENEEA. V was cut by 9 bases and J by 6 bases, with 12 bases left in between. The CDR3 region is CARATGCEQYL. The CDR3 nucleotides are TGTGCCAGGGCCACCGGCTGCGAGCAGTACTTA.

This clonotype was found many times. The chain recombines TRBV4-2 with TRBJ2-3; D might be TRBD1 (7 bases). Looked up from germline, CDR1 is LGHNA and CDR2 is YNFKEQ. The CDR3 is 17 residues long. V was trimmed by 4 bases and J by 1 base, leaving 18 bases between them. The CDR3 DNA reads TGTGCCAGCAGCCGACAGGGAGGCGGGACAGGCACAGATACGCAGTATTTT. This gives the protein CASSRQGGGTGTDTQYF.

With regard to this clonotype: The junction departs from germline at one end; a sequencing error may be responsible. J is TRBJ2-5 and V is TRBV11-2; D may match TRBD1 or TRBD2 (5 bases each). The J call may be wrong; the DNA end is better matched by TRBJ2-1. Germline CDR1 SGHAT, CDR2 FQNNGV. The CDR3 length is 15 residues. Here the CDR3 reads CASSRSGTSYSEQFF. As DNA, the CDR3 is TGTGCCAGCAGCCGATCAGGGACCTCATACAGTGAGCAGTTCTTC.

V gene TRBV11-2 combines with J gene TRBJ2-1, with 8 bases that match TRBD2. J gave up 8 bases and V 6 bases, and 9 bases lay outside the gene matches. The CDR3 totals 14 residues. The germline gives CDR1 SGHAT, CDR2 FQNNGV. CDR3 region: CASRIPGLGYEQFF. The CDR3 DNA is TGTGCCAGCAGAATCCCGGGACTAGGCTATGAGCAGTTCTTC.

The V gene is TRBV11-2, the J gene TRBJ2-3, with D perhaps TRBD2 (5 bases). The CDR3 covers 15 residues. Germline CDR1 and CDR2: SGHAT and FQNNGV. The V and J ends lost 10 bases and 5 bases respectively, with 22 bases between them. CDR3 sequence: CANKDSEYPIDTQYF. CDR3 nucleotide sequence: TGTGCCAATAAAGATAGCGAATACCCCATAGATACGCAGTATTTT.

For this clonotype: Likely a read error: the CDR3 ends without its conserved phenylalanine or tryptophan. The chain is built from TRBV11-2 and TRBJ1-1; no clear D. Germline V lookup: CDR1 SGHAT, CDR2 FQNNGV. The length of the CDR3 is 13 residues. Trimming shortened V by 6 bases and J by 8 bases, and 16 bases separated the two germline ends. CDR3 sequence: CASSLKVQAEAFL. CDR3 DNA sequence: TGTGCCAGCAGTCTCAAAGTCCAGGCGGAAGCTTTCTTA.

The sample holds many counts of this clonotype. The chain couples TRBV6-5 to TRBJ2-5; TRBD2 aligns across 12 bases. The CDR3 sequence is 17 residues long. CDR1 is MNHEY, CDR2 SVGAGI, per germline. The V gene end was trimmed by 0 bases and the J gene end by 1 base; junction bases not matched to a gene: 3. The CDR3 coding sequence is TGTGCCAGCAGTTACTCCGGACTAGCGGGACCCCAAGAGACCCAGTACTTC. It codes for CASSYSGLAGPQETQYF.